Below, 24 T cell receptor beta chains from the same sample are listed, as sequenced in a study of blood T cell repertoires in COVID-19. This table comes from immunoSEQ multiplex PCR, and its TCRdb copy is limited to in-frame clones, with some not included. The sample records more than 200,000 clones, around 85% being singletons. Sequencing was carried out using peripheral blood. The receptors here all came from a man older than 75 with acute or convalescent COVID-19.

The chain uses TRBV28 and TRBJ2-7; 9 nucleotides align to TRBD1. The CDR3 is 14 residues long. CDR1 is MDHEN, CDR2 SYDVKM, per germline. After removal of 7 bases from V and 6 bases from J, the junction contained 10 bases not matched to a gene. The CDR3 loop reads CASILGDRVGEQYF. The CDR3 nucleotides are TGTGCCAGCATCCTAGGGGACAGGGTGGGCGAGCAGTACTTC.

CDR3 region: CASSFPSGSFEQYF. CDR3 coding DNA: TGTGCCAGCAGCTTTCCTAGCGGGAGTTTCGAGCAGTACTTC. The chain is built from TRBV5-6 and TRBJ2-7, with 10 bases that match TRBD2. Germline V gene sequence: CDR1 SGHDT, CDR2 YYEEEE. J lost 6 bases, V lost 2 bases, and 5 bases had no gene match. This CDR3 region has 14 residues.

The rearrangement joins TRBV3-1 (or the pseudogene TRBV3-2) to TRBJ2-7; TRBD2 aligns across 8 bases. The CDR3 contains 16 residues. With 1 base clipped from V and 2 bases from J, the junction kept 7 bases outside the gene matches. CDR1 and CDR2 (germline): LGHDT, YNNKEL (reference sequence). The CDR3 DNA sequence: TGTGCCAGCAGCCAAGGTGGTAGCGGGGTCCCCTACGAGCAGTACTTC. It encodes CASSQGGSGVPYEQYF.

This chain joins TRBV7-9 and TRBJ1-2; D gene unclear. CDR1 and CDR2 (germline): SEHNR, FQNEAQ (reference sequence). V gave up 1 base and J gave up 8 bases, with 11 bases separating them. The CDR3 runs 13 residues. In DNA form, the CDR3 reads TGTGCCAGCAGCTTAGGCCTCCCCCGGGGCTACACCTTC. Translated, it gives CASSLGLPRGYTF.

The J gene is TRBJ1-3, the V gene TRBV19; 8 bases fit TRBD1. The CDR3 has 17 residues. V was pared by 4 bases and J by 1 base, with 9 bases of the junction left unmatched. Germline V lookup: CDR1 LNHDA, CDR2 SQIVND (reference sequence). CDR3 in DNA: TGTGCCAGTAGTAGGACAGGGAGCTTGATTTCTGGAAACACCATATATTTT. Its translation is CASSRTGSLISGNTIYF. The full variable domain, in which reference TRBV19 and TRBJ1-3 provide the parts outside the CDR3, is DGGITQSPKYLFRKEGQNVTLSCEQNLNHDAMYWYRQDPGQGLRLIYYSQIVNDFQKGDIAEGYSVSREKKESFPLTVTSAQKNPTAFYLCASSRTGSLISGNTIYFGEGSWLTVV.

This clone has a single count. The rearrangement links TRBV3-1 (or the pseudogene TRBV3-2) to TRBJ2-7, with 10 bases identical to TRBD1. After removal of 4 bases from V and 0 bases from J, the junction contained 6 bases not matched to a gene. This CDR3 spans 16 amino acids. The germline gives CDR1 LGHDT, CDR2 YNNKEL (reference sequence). The CDR3 DNA sequence: TGTGCCAGCAGCCTTCACCGGGACAGGGGCTCCTACGAGCAGTACTTC. Protein product: CASSLHRDRGSYEQYF.

This clone was seen a handful of times. DNA of the CDR3: TGTGCCAGCAGCCCCCGACTAGCGGCAAGCTCCTACAATGAGCAGTTCTTC. Translated: CASSPRLAASSYNEQFF. The V call is TRBV7-2, the J call TRBJ2-1, with 9 nucleotides matching TRBD2. V lost 5 bases to trimming and J lost 0 bases; unmatched junction nucleotides: 8. This CDR3 spans 17 amino acids. Germline-derived CDR1 and CDR2 are SGHTA and FQGNSA. The whole variable domain, remainder taken from reference TRBV7-2 and TRBJ2-1, is GAGVSQSPSNKVTEKGKDVELRCDPISGHTALYWYRQSLGQGLEFLIYFQGNSAPDKSGLPSDRFSAERTGGSVSTLTIQRTQQEDSAVYLCASSPRLAASSYNEQFFGPGTRLTVL.

The CDR3 nucleotides read TGCAGCGTTTCCGGTTTTAGCGAAAAACTGTTTTTT. It translates to CSVSGFSEKLFF. The chain recombines TRBV29-1 with TRBJ1-4, with D unclear. V was trimmed by 5 bases and J by 8 bases, leaving 12 bases between them. The CDR3 loop spans 12 amino acids. Germline-derived CDR1 and CDR2 are SQVTM and ANQGSEA.

This clone was seen once. The J gene is TRBJ2-1, the V gene TRBV24-1; 10 bases line up with TRBD1. The V gene's germline CDR1 is KGHDR and CDR2 SFDVKD. J lost 8 bases, V lost 6 bases, and 21 bases had no gene match. The CDR3 sequence is 19 residues long. The CDR3 sequence is CATSRGPWDRGKGSHEQFF. The CDR3 bases are TGTGCCACCAGTAGGGGGCCCTGGGACAGGGGAAAGGGGTCCCATGAGCAGTTCTTC.

The CDR3 region is CASSESGRGNQPQHF. CDR3 coding DNA: TGTGCCAGCAGTGAAAGTGGTCGGGGTAATCAGCCCCAGCATTTT. The chain is built from TRBV6-1 and TRBJ1-5; D gene ambiguous. There are 15 residues in the CDR3. V was pared by 2 bases and J by 4 bases, with 12 bases between. Per the germline V gene, CDR1 is MNHNS and CDR2 is SASEGT.

This CDR3 is CASSSGTSGRSEQFF. The CDR3 bases are TGTGCCAGCAGCTCCGGGACTAGCGGGAGATCTGAGCAGTTCTTC. The chain carries TRBV11-3 and TRBJ2-1, with TRBD2 matching 14 bases. Losses at the gene ends were 4 bases for V and 9 bases for J; bases not matched to a gene: 5. The CDR3 contains 15 residues. CDR1 and CDR2 (germline): SGHNT, YENEEA.

This clone was detected a few times. The CDR3 protein is CASSFSRGNSPLHF. The CDR3 DNA follows: TGTGCCAGCAGCTTCAGCAGGGGTAACTCACCCCTCCACTTT. The V call is TRBV7-2, the J call TRBJ1-6, with D perhaps matching TRBD1 (6 bases). Germline values: CDR1 SGHTA, CDR2 FQGNSA. The CDR3 has 14 residues. The V end lost 3 bases, the J end lost 10 bases, and 13 bases lay between the germline ends.

The V gene is TRBV7-8, the J gene TRBJ1-5; D uncertain. The V and J ends lost 1 base and 7 bases respectively, with 14 bases between them. The CDR3 covers 15 residues. Germline V gene data show CDR1 as SGHVS and CDR2 as FQNEAQ. The CDR3 here is CASSLVERRGQPQHF. CDR3 in DNA: TGTGCCAGCAGCTTAGTAGAGCGACGTGGGCAGCCCCAGCATTTT.

V is TRBV11-1 and J is TRBJ2-7, with TRBD1 as a possible D gene (5 bases). Germline V CDR1 and CDR2: SGHAT, FQDESV (reference sequence). This CDR3 comprises 12 residues. V lost 4 bases to trimming and J lost 4 bases, with 8 bases between them. The CDR3 protein is CASSSQGYEQYF. The CDR3, as DNA: TGTGCCAGCAGCTCCCAGGGATACGAGCAGTACTTC.

The V call is TRBV9, the J call TRBJ2-1; D call uncertain. The CDR3 totals 11 residues. Germline V CDR1 and CDR2: SGDLS, YYNGEE. Trimming pared 8 bases from V and 4 bases from J, leaving 7 bases between. This chain's CDR3 is CASRRYNEQFF. The CDR3 DNA sequence: TGTGCCAGTCGGCGGTACAATGAGCAGTTCTTC.

The chain employs TRBV27 and TRBJ2-3, with D unclear. The CDR3 is 15 amino acids. Germline CDR1 and CDR2: MNHEY and SMNVEV (reference sequence). Trimming left V 3 bases short and J 1 base short, with 11 bases between. The CDR3 reads CASSFRSLGTDTQYF. CDR3 coding DNA: TGTGCCAGCAGTTTTCGGTCCCTGGGCACAGATACGCAGTATTTT.

The chain has TRBV10-3 and TRBJ2-7; TRBD2 might be the D (5 bases). This CDR3 contains 14 residues. Germline lookup yields CDR1 ENHRY and CDR2 SYGVKD. Trimming cost V 2 bases and J 7 bases, with 15 bases left between them. The CDR3 region has the DNA TGTGCCATCAGTGAGAGGGCCGGGATGAGGGAGCAGTACTTC. It specifies CAISERAGMREQYF.

The rearrangement links TRBV12-3 or TRBV12-4 to TRBJ1-5; D gene ambiguous. The CDR3 is 13 residues long. The V and J ends lost 3 bases and 3 bases respectively, with 6 bases between them. The chain's CDR3 is CASSFGLNQPQHF. In nucleotides, the CDR3 is TGTGCCAGCAGTTTTGGCCTCAATCAGCCCCAGCATTTT.

This clone was observed a few times. This chain connects TRBV5-5 to TRBJ1-2; 7 nucleotides agree with TRBD1. The germline V gene encodes CDR1 SGHKS and CDR2 YYEKEE (reference sequence). Germline trimming cut 0 bases from V and 4 bases from J; bases unmatched to any gene: 3. The CDR3 has 14 residues. The CDR3 coding sequence is TGTGCCAGCAGCTTGGCAGGGGGAAGCTATGGCTACACCTTC. Its translation is CASSLAGGSYGYTF.

The rearrangement joins TRBV24-1 to TRBJ2-7, with TRBD2 as a possible D gene (6 bases). CDR3 length equals 18 residues. V was trimmed by 5 bases and J by 1 base, leaving 23 bases between them. In germline, CDR1 is KGHDR, CDR2 SFDVKD. The CDR3 spells CATSGNTGGGMNSYEQYF. The CDR3 region has the DNA TGTGCCACCAGTGGCAACACGGGTGGCGGGATGAATTCCTACGAGCAGTACTTC.

The gene calls are TRBV27 and TRBJ1-6, with TRBD1 matching over 8 bases. CDR3 size: 23 residues. Germline V gives CDR1 MNHEY, CDR2 SMNVEV (reference sequence). The ends lost 3 bases at V and 0 bases at J; junction bases unmatched: 22. The CDR3 loop reads CASSFFGLAGGGTGDSYNSPLHF. DNA for the CDR3: TGTGCCAGCAGTTTCTTCGGTCTGGCAGGGGGCGGGACGGGGGACTCCTATAATTCACCCCTCCACTTT.

J is TRBJ2-7 and V is TRBV5-1; D may be TRBD1 (5 bases). The germline V and J ends were trimmed by 2 bases and 5 bases, with 20 bases remaining between them. CDR1 is SGHRS and CDR2 is YFSETQ in the germline V gene. The CDR3 runs 16 residues. The CDR3 is CASSLSTGRAVNEQYF. In nucleotides, the CDR3 is TGCGCCAGCAGCTTATCTACAGGCAGGGCCGTGAACGAGCAGTACTTC.

V gene TRBV5-4 combines with J gene TRBJ1-1, with a weak D call TRBD1 (5 bases). Germline loops: CDR1 SGHNT, CDR2 YYREEE (reference sequence). The V end lost 5 bases, the J end lost 3 bases, and 8 bases lay between the germline ends. The CDR3 is 12 residues long. The CDR3 is CASREGHTEAFF. DNA for the CDR3: TGTGCCAGCAGGGAGGGGCACACTGAAGCTTTCTTT.

The V gene is TRBV11-2, the J gene TRBJ2-3, with D perhaps TRBD1 (6 bases). The ends were cut back, 3 bases at V and 2 bases at J, with 12 bases in the middle. The CDR3 covers 15 residues. CDR1 is SGHAT and CDR2 is FQNNGV in the germline V gene. The CDR3: CASSLGAPHTDTQYF. The CDR3 DNA sequence: TGTGCCAGCAGCTTGGGGGCGCCCCACACAGATACGCAGTATTTT.